A selection of T cell receptor beta chains follows, all from one sample in a study of cytomegalovirus exposure and HLA in healthy donors. Sequencing used immunoSEQ multiplex PCR; TCRdb keeps in-frame clones, though not all of them. The table has approximately 160,000 clones, 77% seen once. Sequencing used PBMCs. These receptors all stem from a woman aged 25-40 years in good health and CMV-seropositive. Both conserved end residues are part of each CDR3. The D gene is left open where the match is weak. Clone size is stated in some rows and not others, as once, few, many or a class when expanded.

TRBV9	TRBD1	NA	TRBJ2-5	CASSVETGGETQYF	TGTGCCAGCAGCGTAGAAACAGGGGGAGAGACCCAGTACTTC
TRBV27	TRBD2	NA	TRBJ2-7	CASSSGLADYEQYF	TGTGCCAGCAGTTCCGGACTAGCCGATTACGAGCAGTACTTC
TRBV6-5	NA	once	TRBJ2-3	CASSFRRERTDTQYF	TGTGCCAGCAGTTTTAGGCGGGAAAGGACAGATACGCAGTATTTT
TRBV9	TRBD2	NA	TRBJ2-7	CASSVGASGSFAYEQYF	TGTGCCAGCAGCGTAGGGGCTAGCGGGAGTTTCGCCTACGAGCAGTACTTC
TRBV5-1	NA	NA	TRBJ2-7	CASSIGLSSYEQYF	TGCGCCAGCAGCATCGGTCTGAGCTCCTACGAGCAGTACTTC
TRBV6-5	NA	NA	TRBJ2-7	CASSYYSGPYEQYF	TGTGCCAGCAGTTACTACTCTGGTCCCTACGAGCAGTACTTC
TRBV27	TRBD2	NA	TRBJ2-7	CASSISAAFLAGGEIEQYF	TGTGCCAGCAGTATTAGTGCCGCCTTCTTAGCGGGAGGAGAAATCGAGCAGTACTTC
TRBV2	TRBD1	NA	TRBJ2-1	CASSDPSGTVSASEQFF	TGTGCCAGCAGTGACCCCTCCGGGACAGTCTCAGCCTCGGAGCAGTTCTTC
TRBV6-5	NA	few	TRBJ1-3	CASSYFTGSGNTIYF	TGTGCCAGCAGTTACTTCACCGGCTCTGGAAACACCATATATTTT
TRBV29-1	TRBD1	NA	TRBJ1-3	CSVTPTGGNTIYF	TGCAGCGTGACTCCGACAGGGGGAAACACCATATATTTT
TRBV19	TRBD1	NA	TRBJ2-3	CASRKGQGATDTQYF	TGTGCCAGTAGGAAAGGACAGGGGGCCACAGATACGCAGTATTTT
TRBV5-1	TRBD1	NA	TRBJ1-2	CASSPWTGTNGYTF	TGCGCCAGCAGTCCATGGACAGGGACAAATGGCTACACCTTC
TRBV20-1	NA	NA	TRBJ1-5	CSAWTDAQHF	TGCAGTGCTTGGACAGACGCCCAGCATTTT
TRBV6-1	TRBD1	NA	TRBJ2-5	CASSEGTGRQETQYF	TGTGCCAGCAGTGAAGGGACAGGTCGCCAAGAGACCCAGTACTTC
TRBV30	TRBD2	once	TRBJ2-1	CAWSGLAGGYNEQFF	TGTGCCTGGAGTGGACTAGCGGGAGGGTACAATGAGCAGTTCTTC
TRBV5-1	TRBD1	NA	TRBJ2-1	CASSSTGGSYNEQFF	TGCGCCAGCAGCTCTACAGGGGGCTCCTACAATGAGCAGTTCTTC
TRBV28	NA	NA	TRBJ1-2	CAGSGGGEGFYGYTF	TGTGCCGGCAGTGGCGGGGGGGAGGGCTTCTATGGCTACACCTTC
TRBV14	TRBD2	once	TRBJ2-3	CASTALAGDADTQYF	TGTGCCAGCACCGCTCTAGCGGGAGACGCAGATACGCAGTATTTT
TRBV11-2	TRBD2	NA	TRBJ2-5	CASSLGASGPGETQYF	TGTGCCAGCAGCCTCGGAGCTAGCGGTCCGGGGGAGACCCAGTACTTC
TRBV19	TRBD1	NA	TRBJ2-5	CASSPGQAIQETQYF	TGTGCCAGTAGTCCGGGACAGGCCATCCAAGAGACCCAGTACTTC
TRBV11-2	NA	NA	TRBJ2-4	CASSLEGSDPFQYF	TGTGCCAGCAGCTTAGAAGGCAGCGACCCCTTTCAGTACTTC
TRBV6-1	TRBD1	NA	TRBJ2-7	CASRPGQGYEQYF	TGTGCCAGCAGGCCGGGACAGGGCTACGAGCAGTACTTC
TRBV14	NA	once	TRBJ2-5	CASSQEGGLGTQYF	TGTGCCAGCAGCCAAGAGGGGGGGCTAGGGACCCAGTACTTC
TRBV11-2	NA	NA	TRBJ1-1	CASSFYRSLPRNTEAFF	TGTGCCAGCAGCTTCTATCGATCCCTCCCGCGGAACACTGAAGCTTTCTTT
TRBV6-4	NA	NA	TRBJ1-5	CASSASPGNQPQHF	TGTGCCAGCAGTGCTTCGCCAGGGAATCAGCCCCAGCATTTT
TRBV5-1	NA	NA	TRBJ2-3	CASSLASLTDTQYF	TGCGCCAGCAGCTTGGCTAGTCTCACAGATACGCAGTATTTT
TRBV5-1	NA	NA	TRBJ2-2	CASSTRTDRNTGELFF	TGCGCCAGCAGCACCCGGACAGACAGGAACACCGGGGAGCTGTTTTTT
TRBV6-5	TRBD2	NA	TRBJ2-7	CASSPGLAGWYEQYF	TGTGCCAGCAGTCCGGGACTAGCGGGGTGGTACGAGCAGTACTTC
TRBV27	TRBD2	NA	TRBJ2-1	CASSRRLAGVDEQFF	TGTGCCAGCAGCAGAAGGCTAGCGGGAGTCGATGAGCAGTTCTTC
TRBV5-6	TRBD2	NA	TRBJ2-1	CASSFGLAGNNEQFF	TGTGCCAGCAGCTTTGGTCTAGCGGGAAACAATGAGCAGTTCTTC
TRBV4-3	NA	NA	TRBJ2-5	CASSQVSGSGETQYF	TGCGCCAGCAGCCAAGTCTCCGGGTCCGGAGAGACCCAGTACTTC
TRBV25-1	TRBD2	few	TRBJ2-1	CASTPRTSGNNEQFF	TGTGCCAGCACCCCCAGGACTAGCGGAAACAATGAGCAGTTCTTC
TRBV6-1	NA	NA	TRBJ2-2	CASSISNTGELFF	TGTGCCAGCAGTATCAGTAACACCGGGGAGCTGTTTTTT
TRBV28	TRBD2	NA	TRBJ2-7	CACSRERESYEQYF	TGTGCCTGTTCTCGTGAGCGGGAATCCTACGAGCAGTACTTC
TRBV4-1	NA	NA	TRBJ2-5	CASSRPRRETQYF	TGCGCCAGCAGCCGCCCCCGGCGGGAGACCCAGTACTTC
TRBV21-1	NA	NA	TRBJ2-7	CASSKRGQPMREQYF	TGTGCCAGCAGCAAAAGGGGACAGCCGATGAGGGAGCAGTACTTC
TRBV7-6	NA	NA	TRBJ2-7	CASSLGRGPGSEQYF	TGTGCCAGCAGCTTAGGTCGCGGTCCTGGGAGCGAGCAGTACTTC